Below, 11 T cell receptor beta chains from the same sample are listed, as sequenced in a study of blood T cells in healthy people across ages (dated by TCRdb to about 2015). Library preparation used 5' RACE. Instrument used: Illumina HiSeq 2500. The second PCR ran for roughly 7 to 12 cycles and used a J-beta primer mix along with a sample-barcoded 5' primer. The public reads were reanalyzed by TCRdb: fastp trimming at Q25, MiXCR alignment, in-frame beta chains only. Each entry merges the rows of one CDR3 protein and shows their most common DNA and genes. Present in this sample are 1.5 million to 2 million distinct CDR3 sequences, approximately 30% of which were seen just once. 7.7% of the sample is held by the ten biggest clonotypes. Material for sequencing was blood. These receptors were taken from a woman under 40 in good health.

This clonotype was observed a few times. This chain joins TRBV12-3 or TRBV12-4 and TRBJ1-6; no clear D. V dropped 2 bases and J dropped 6 bases, with 14 bases sitting between them. CDR3 size: 16 residues. CDR3 coding DNA: TGTGCCAGCAGTTTAACCGCGCGGCACCCTAATTCACCCCTCCACTTT. It translates to CASSLTARHPNSPLHF.

The chain carries TRBV20-1 and TRBJ2-1, with D tentatively TRBD1 (6 bases). CDR1 and CDR2 from the germline V gene are DFQATT and SNEGSKA (reference sequence). The CDR3 sequence is 15 residues long. Trimming left V 4 bases short and J 1 base short, with 14 bases between. The CDR3 DNA follows: TGCAGTGCTATCAACAGGGCAAAATCCTACAATGAGCAGTTCTTC. Translation gives CSAINRAKSYNEQFF.

This clonotype has more than one count but fewer than ten. The chain joins TRBV18 to TRBJ1-2, with D possibly matching TRBD1 (5 bases). V was shortened by 0 bases and J by 4 bases, with 18 bases between the two germline ends. The CDR3 spans 17 residues. Germline V gene lookup returns CDR1 KGHSH and CDR2 LQKENI. The CDR3 region has the DNA TGTGCCAGCTCACCACCGATTACAGGTCGAGGCGGCTATGGCTACACCTTC. This translates into CASSPPITGRGGYGYTF.

This clonotype was observed a handful of times. The V call is TRBV5-1, the J call TRBJ2-1; a weak D match, TRBD1 (6 bases). This CDR3 spans 14 amino acids. V lost 8 bases and J 0 bases, leaving 12 bases between the germline ends. Germline CDR1 SGHRS, CDR2 YFSETQ. The DNA for the CDR3 is TGCGCCAGTCAACAGGGAAGCTCCTACAATGAGCAGTTCTTC. It translates to CASQQGSSYNEQFF.

This CDR3 reads CASSLRGFSGGQETQYF. DNA of the CDR3: TGTGCCAGCAGTCTCCGGGGTTTTTCTGGCGGGCAAGAGACCCAGTACTTC. The rearrangement joins TRBV6-1 to TRBJ2-5; D is possibly TRBD2 (5 bases). The germline gives CDR1 MNHNS, CDR2 SASEGT. The length of the CDR3 is 17 residues. Trimming cost V 5 bases and J 2 bases, with 21 bases left between them.

This clonotype has a handful of counts. V gene TRBV6-5 combines with J gene TRBJ1-2; possibly TRBD1 for D (6 bases). Germline-derived CDR1 and CDR2 are MNHEY and SVGAGI. CDR3 size: 13 residues. The germline V and J ends were trimmed by 7 bases and 6 bases, with 15 bases remaining between them. CDR3 amino acids: CASTQQGGNGYTF. DNA of the CDR3: TGTGCCAGCACCCAACAGGGAGGTAATGGCTACACCTTC.

This clonotype was seen a single time. At one end, the junction sequence differs from germline, possibly due to a read error. This chain joins TRBV5-6 and TRBJ2-3; TRBD1 might be the D (6 bases). Germline V gene lookup returns CDR1 SGHDT and CDR2 YYEEEE. This CDR3 contains 17 residues. DNA of the CDR3: TGTGCCGGCAGTTTGTGGCTTCAAGGGGGAAGGACAGATACGCAGTATTTT. Its translation: CAGSLWLQGGRTDTQYF.

The V and J genes are TRBV27 and TRBJ2-2, with 9 bases fitting TRBD1. CDR1 MNHEY and CDR2 SMNVEV come from the germline V gene (reference sequence). There are 15 residues in the CDR3. Trimming at V came to 2 bases and at J to 6 bases, leaving 4 bases not matched to a gene. CDR3 in amino acids: CASSLLDRGAGELFF. The CDR3 DNA reads as TGTGCCAGCAGTTTACTGGACAGGGGAGCCGGGGAGCTGTTTTTT.

The rearrangement uses TRBV5-1 and TRBJ1-2, with TRBD1 matching 8 bases. The length of the CDR3 is 14 residues. Germline-derived CDR1 and CDR2 are SGHRS and YFSETQ. Trimming took 4 bases from V and 7 from J; bases not matched to a gene: 9. Written as DNA, the CDR3 is TGCGCCAGCAGCCCAGGTCCGACAGGGGTTGGCTACACCTTC. Amino acids: CASSPGPTGVGYTF.

This clonotype was seen once. A much larger clone is a single base away; this may be a read error. The genes are TRBV12-3 or TRBV12-4 and TRBJ2-1; D is unresolved. Between the trimmed V and J ends, which lost 5 bases and 6 bases, there was a span of 11 bases. The CDR3 covers 13 residues. In DNA, the CDR3 is TGTGCCAGCAGTCAGTTCGGACGCAATGAGCAGTTCTTC. Translating it yields CASSQFGRNEQFF.

There are many counts of this clonotype. J is TRBJ2-7 and V is TRBV28, with D possibly being TRBD1 (6 bases). The germline CDR1 and CDR2 sequences are MDHEN and SYDVKM. The CDR3 runs to 12 residues. V dropped 8 bases and J dropped 3 bases, with 11 bases sitting between them. The CDR3 is CASGTLVYEQYF. DNA for the CDR3: TGTGCCAGCGGGACATTAGTCTACGAGCAGTACTTC.